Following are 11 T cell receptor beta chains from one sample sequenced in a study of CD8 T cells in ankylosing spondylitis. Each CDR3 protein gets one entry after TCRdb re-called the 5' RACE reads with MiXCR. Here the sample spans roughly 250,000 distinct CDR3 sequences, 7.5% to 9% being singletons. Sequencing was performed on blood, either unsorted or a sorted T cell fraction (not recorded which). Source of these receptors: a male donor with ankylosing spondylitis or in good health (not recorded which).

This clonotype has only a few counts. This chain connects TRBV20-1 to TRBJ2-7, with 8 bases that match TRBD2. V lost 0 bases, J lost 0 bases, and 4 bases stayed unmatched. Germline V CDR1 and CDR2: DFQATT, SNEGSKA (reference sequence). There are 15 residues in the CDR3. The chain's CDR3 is CSAREAGDSSYEQYF. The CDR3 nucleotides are TGCAGTGCTAGAGAAGCGGGGGACTCCTCCTACGAGCAGTACTTC.

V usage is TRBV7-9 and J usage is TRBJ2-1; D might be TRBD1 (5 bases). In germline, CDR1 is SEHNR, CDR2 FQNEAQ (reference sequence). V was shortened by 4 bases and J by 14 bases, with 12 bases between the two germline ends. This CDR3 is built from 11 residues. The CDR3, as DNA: TGTGCCAGCAGCTCTCAGGGCGTTGAGTTCTTC. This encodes CASSSQGVEFF.

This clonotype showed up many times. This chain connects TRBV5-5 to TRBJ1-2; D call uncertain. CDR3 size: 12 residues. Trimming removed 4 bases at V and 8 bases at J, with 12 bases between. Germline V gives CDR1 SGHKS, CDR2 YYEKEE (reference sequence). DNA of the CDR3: TGTGCCAGCAGCCCTGAAGGGATCGGCTACACCTTC. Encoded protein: CASSPEGIGYTF.

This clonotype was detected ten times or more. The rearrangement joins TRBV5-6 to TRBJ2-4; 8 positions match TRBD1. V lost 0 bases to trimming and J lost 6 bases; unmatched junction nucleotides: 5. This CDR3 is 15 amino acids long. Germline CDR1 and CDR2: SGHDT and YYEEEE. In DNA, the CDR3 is TGTGCCAGCAGCTTGGAGGGACAGGCGAGAAACATTCAGTACTTC. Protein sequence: CASSLEGQARNIQYF.

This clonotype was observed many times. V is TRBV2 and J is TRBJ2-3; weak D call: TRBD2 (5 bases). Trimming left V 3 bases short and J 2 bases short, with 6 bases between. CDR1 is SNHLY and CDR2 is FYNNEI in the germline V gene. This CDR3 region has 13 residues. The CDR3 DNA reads TGTGCCAGCAGTGACGGGAACACAGATACGCAGTATTTT. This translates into CASSDGNTDTQYF. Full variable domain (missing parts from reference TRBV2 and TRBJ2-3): EPEVTQTPSHQVTQMGQEVILRCVPISNHLYFYWYRQILGQKVEFLVSFYNNEISEKSEIFDDQFSVERPDGSNFTLKIRSTKLEDSAMYFCASSDGNTDTQYFGPGTRLTVL.

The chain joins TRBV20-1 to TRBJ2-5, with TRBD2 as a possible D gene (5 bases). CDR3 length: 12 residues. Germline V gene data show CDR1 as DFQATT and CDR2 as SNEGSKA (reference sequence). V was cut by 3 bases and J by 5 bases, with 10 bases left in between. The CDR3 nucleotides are TGCAGTGCTAGCCCCGGCGGGGAGACCCAGTACTTC. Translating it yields CSASPGGETQYF.

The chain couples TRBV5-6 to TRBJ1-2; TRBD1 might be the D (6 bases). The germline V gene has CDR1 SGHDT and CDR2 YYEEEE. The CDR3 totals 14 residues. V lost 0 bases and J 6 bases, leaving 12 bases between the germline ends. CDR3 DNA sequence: TGTGCCAGCAGCTTGGTGGCAGGGGTGAATGGCTACACCTTC. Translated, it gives CASSLVAGVNGYTF.

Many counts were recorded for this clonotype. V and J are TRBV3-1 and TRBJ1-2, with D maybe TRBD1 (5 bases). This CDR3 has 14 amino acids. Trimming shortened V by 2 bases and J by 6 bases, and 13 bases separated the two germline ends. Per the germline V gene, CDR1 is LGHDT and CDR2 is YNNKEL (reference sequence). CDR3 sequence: CASSQLEGRDGYTF. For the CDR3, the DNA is TGTGCCAGCAGCCAACTAGAGGGGCGGGATGGCTACACCTTC.

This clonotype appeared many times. The CDR3 DNA reads TGCAGTGCTTCTAGCGGGAGTACCCACGAGCAGTACTTC. Translated: CSASSGSTHEQYF. V and J are TRBV20-1 and TRBJ2-7; 10 bases map to TRBD2. V trimming: 5 bases; J trimming: 5 bases; junction bases outside the gene matches: 6. Germline loops: CDR1 DFQATT, CDR2 SNEGSKA (reference sequence). The CDR3 runs 13 residues.

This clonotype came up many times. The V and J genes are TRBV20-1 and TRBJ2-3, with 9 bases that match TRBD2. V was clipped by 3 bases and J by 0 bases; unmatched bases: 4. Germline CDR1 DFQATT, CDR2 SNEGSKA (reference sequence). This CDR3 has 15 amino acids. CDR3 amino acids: CSARRGGASTDTQYF. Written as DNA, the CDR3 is TGCAGTGCTAGGCGCGGGGGGGCAAGCACAGATACGCAGTATTTT.

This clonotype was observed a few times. Here the CDR3 DNA reads TGTGCCAGCAGCCCACCGGGACAGCAGGGCTACACCTTC. Translated: CASSPPGQQGYTF. This chain links TRBV6-6 with TRBJ1-2; 7 nucleotides align to TRBD1. V shed 6 bases and J 8 bases; nucleotides not matched to a gene: 9. From germline, CDR1 is MNHNY and CDR2 SVGAGI (reference sequence). This CDR3 is built from 13 residues.